This TCR beta chain stems from a study of T-cell reconstitution after alpha-beta-depleted transplantation in children. TCRbeta library preparation incorporated unique molecular identifiers. TCRdb re-derived calls from the PCR reads in MiXCR, one entry per CDR3 protein. The sample carries roughly 590,000 distinct CDR3 sequences, over 15% recorded once. The CDR3 extends over 17 amino acids. The germline V gene has CDR1 MGHRA and CDR2 YSYEKL. V was shortened by 1 base and J by 9 bases, with 22 bases between the two germline ends. V is TRBV4-1 and J is TRBJ2-1; either TRBD1 or TRBD2 may supply D (7 bases each). The sample in question was PBMCs from the stem cell graft donor, obtained from the stem cell graft. The sequence derives from a human donor who donated a stem cell graft to a child with acute myeloid leukemia. The CDR3 here is CASSQVFRRQGGGEQFF. The CDR3 nucleotides read TGCGCCAGCAGCCAAGTCTTCCGTAGGCAGGGGGGGGGTGAGCAGTTCTTC.